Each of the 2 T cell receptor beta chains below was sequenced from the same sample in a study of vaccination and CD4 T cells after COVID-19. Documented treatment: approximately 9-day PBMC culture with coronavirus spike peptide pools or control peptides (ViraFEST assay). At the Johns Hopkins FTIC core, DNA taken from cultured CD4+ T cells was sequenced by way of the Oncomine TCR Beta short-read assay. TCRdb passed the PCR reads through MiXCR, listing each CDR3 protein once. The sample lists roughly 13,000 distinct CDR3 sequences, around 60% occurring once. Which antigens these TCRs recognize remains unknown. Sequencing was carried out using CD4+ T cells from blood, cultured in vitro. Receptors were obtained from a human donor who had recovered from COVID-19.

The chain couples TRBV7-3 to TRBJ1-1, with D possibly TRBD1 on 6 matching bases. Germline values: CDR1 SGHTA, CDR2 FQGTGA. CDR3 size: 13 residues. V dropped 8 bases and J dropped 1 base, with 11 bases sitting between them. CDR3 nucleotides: TGTGCCAGCGGGTCGACAGGGAACACTGAAGCTTTCTTT. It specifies CASGSTGNTEAFF.

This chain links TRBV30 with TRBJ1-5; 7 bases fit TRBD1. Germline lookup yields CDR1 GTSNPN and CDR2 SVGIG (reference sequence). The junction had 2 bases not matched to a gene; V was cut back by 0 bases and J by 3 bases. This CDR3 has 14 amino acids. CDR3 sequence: CAWSVGTVNQPQHF. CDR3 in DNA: TGTGCCTGGAGTGTAGGGACAGTCAATCAGCCCCAGCATTTT.